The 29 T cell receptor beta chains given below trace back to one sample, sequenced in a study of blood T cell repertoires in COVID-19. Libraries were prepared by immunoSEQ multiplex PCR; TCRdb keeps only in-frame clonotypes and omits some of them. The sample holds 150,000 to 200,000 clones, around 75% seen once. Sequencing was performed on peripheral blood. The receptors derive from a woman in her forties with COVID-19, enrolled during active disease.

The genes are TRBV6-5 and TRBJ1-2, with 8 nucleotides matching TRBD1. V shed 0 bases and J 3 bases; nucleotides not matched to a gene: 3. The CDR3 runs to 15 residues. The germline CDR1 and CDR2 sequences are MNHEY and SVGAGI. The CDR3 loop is CASSYSRTGHYGYTF. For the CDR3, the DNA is TGTGCCAGCAGTTACTCGAGGACAGGGCACTATGGCTACACCTTC.

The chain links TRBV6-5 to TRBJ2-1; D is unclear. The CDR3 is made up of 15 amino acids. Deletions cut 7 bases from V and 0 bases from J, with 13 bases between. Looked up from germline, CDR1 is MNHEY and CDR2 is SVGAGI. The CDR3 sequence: CASTPPRGSYNEQFF. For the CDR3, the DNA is TGTGCCAGCACCCCCCCCCGCGGCTCCTACAATGAGCAGTTCTTC.

CDR3 residues: CASTRDRSTDTQYF. In DNA form, the CDR3 reads TGTGCCAGCACCAGGGACAGAAGCACAGATACGCAGTATTTT. This sequence joins TRBV6-6 and TRBJ2-3, with TRBD1 identical over 7 bases. CDR3 length: 14 amino acids. Trimming took 7 bases from V and 0 from J; bases not matched to a gene: 4. The germline V gene encodes CDR1 MNHNY and CDR2 SVGAGI (reference sequence).

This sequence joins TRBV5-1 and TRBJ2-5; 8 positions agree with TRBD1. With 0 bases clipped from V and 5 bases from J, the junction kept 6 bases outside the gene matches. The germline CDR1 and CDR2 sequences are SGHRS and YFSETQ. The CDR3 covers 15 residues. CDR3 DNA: TGCGCCAGCAGCTTGGCCGGGCAGGGGGCGGAGACCCAGTACTTC. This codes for CASSLAGQGAETQYF.

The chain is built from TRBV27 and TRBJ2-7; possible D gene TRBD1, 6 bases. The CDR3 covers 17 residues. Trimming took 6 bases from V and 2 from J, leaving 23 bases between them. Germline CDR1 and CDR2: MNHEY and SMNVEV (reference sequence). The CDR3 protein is CASSLMGAAGDTYEQYF. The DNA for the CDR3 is TGTGCCAGCAGCCTGATGGGTGCGGCAGGGGATACCTACGAGCAGTACTTC.

This CDR3 reads CASSWTVGQGNSPLHF. CDR3 nucleotides: TGTGCCAGCAGCTGGACCGTGGGACAGGGGAATTCACCCCTCCACTTT. This rearrangement joins TRBV7-6 to TRBJ1-6; 10 positions match TRBD1. The CDR3 totals 16 residues. Trimming took 4 bases from V and 7 from J; bases not matched to a gene: 7. Germline V CDR1 and CDR2: SGHVS, FNYEAQ.

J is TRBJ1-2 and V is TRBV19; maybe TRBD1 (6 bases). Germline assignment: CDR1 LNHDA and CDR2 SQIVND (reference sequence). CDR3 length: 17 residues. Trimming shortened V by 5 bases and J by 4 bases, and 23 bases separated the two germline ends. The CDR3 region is CASSVPGSTGPGYGYTF. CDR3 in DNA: TGTGCCAGTAGTGTCCCCGGATCGACAGGTCCTGGCTATGGCTACACCTTC.

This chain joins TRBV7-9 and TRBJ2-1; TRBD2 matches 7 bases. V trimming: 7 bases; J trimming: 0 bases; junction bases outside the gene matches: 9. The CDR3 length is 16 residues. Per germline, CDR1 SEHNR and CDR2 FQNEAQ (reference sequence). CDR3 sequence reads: CASTPRELPSYNEQFF. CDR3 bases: TGTGCCAGCACCCCGCGGGAGCTCCCCTCCTACAATGAGCAGTTCTTC.

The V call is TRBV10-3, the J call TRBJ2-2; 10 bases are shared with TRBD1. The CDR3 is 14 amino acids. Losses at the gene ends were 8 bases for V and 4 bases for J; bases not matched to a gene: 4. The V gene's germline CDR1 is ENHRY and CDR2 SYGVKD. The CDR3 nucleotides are TGTGCCATCGGGGACAGGGGAGCCACCGGGGAGCTGTTTTTT. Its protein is CAIGDRGATGELFF.

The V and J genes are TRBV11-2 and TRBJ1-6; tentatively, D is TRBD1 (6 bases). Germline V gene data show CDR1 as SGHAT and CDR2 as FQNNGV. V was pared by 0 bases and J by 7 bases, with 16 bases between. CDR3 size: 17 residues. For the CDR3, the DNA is TGTGCCAGCAGCTTAGACCAGGGGATGACACCAAATTCACCCCTCCACTTT. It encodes CASSLDQGMTPNSPLHF.

The CDR3 loop reads CASTLQGSTETQYF. CDR3 nucleotides: TGTGCCAGCACCCTACAGGGTAGTACGGAGACCCAGTACTTC. This rearrangement joins TRBV25-1 to TRBJ2-5, with D perhaps TRBD1 (6 bases). The ends were cut back, 7 bases at V and 5 bases at J, with 17 bases in the middle. Germline lookup yields CDR1 MGHDK and CDR2 SYGVNS. The CDR3 extends over 14 amino acids.

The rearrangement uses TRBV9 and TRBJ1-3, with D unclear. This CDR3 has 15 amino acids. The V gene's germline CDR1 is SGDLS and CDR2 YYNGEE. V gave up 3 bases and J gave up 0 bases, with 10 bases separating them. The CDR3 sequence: CASSAQTNSGNTIYF. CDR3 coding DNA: TGTGCCAGCAGCGCCCAGACTAACTCTGGAAACACCATATATTTT. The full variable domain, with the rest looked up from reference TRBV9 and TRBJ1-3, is DSGVTQTPKHLITATGQRVTLRCSPRSGDLSVYWYQQSLDQGLQFLIQYYNGEERAKGNILERFSAQQFPDLHSELNLSSLELGDSALYFCASSAQTNSGNTIYFGEGSWLTVV.

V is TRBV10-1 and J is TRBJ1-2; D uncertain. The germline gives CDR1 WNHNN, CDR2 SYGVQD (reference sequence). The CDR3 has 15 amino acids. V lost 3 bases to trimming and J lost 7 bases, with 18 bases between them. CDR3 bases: TGCGCCAGCAGTGACAAACCGGGAGAAAAGACTGGCTACACCTTC. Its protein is CASSDKPGEKTGYTF.

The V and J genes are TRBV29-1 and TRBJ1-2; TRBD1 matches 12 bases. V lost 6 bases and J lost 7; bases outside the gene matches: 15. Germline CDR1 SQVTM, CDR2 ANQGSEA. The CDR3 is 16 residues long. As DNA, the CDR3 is TGCAGCGTACTAGGCTCCGGGACAGGGGGCGCAGGTGGCTACACCTTC. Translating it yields CSVLGSGTGGAGGYTF.

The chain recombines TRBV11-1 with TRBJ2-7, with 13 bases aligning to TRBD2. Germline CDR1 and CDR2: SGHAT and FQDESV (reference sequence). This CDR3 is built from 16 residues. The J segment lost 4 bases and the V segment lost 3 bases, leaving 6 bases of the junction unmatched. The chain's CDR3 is CASSFGLAGEYYEQYF. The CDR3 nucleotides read TGTGCCAGCAGCTTCGGACTAGCGGGGGAGTATTACGAGCAGTACTTC.

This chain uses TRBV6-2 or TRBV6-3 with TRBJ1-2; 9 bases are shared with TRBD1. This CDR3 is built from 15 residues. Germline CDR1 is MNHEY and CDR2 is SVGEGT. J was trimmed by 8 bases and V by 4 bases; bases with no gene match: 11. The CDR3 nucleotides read TGTGCCAGCAGTTCCGGACAGGGGTTCTATGAGGGCTACACCTTC. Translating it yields CASSSGQGFYEGYTF.

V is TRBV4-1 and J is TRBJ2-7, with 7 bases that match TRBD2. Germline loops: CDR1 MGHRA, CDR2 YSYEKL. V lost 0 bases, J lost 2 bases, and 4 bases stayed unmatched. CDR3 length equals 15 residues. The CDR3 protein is CASSQDHGGTYEQYF. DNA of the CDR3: TGCGCCAGCAGCCAAGATCACGGGGGGACCTACGAGCAGTACTTC.

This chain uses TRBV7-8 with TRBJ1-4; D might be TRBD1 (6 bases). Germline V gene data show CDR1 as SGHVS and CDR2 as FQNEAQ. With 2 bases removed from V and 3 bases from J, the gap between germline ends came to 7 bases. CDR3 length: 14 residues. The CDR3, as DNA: TGTGCCAGCAGCTTAAACAGGGCTAATGAAAAACTGTTTTTT. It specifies CASSLNRANEKLFF.

The CDR3 sequence is CASSRGQGGGYEQYF. The CDR3 DNA reads as TGTGCCAGCAGCCGGGGACAGGGGGGAGGCTACGAGCAGTACTTC. The chain links TRBV7-7 to TRBJ2-7; 11 nucleotides match TRBD1. CDR3 length equals 15 residues. Looked up from germline, CDR1 is SSHAT and CDR2 is FNYEAQ (reference sequence). V shed 5 bases and J 3 bases; nucleotides not matched to a gene: 6.

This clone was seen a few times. The CDR3 DNA reads TGTGCCAGTAGGAATAAGGGACAGGGCTCTGGCTACACCTTC. Translated: CASRNKGQGSGYTF. This chain joins TRBV19 and TRBJ1-2; 9 nucleotides align to TRBD1. The CDR3 spans 14 residues. After removal of 6 bases from V and 7 bases from J, the junction contained 9 bases not matched to a gene. The germline gives CDR1 LNHDA, CDR2 SQIVND (reference sequence).

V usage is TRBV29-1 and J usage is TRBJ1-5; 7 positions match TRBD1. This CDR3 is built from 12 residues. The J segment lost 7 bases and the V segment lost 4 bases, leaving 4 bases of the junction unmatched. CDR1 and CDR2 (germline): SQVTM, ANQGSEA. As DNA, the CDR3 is TGCAGCGTTGGACAGGGAACCCAGCCCCAGCATTTT. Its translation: CSVGQGTQPQHF. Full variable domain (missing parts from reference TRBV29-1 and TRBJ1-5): SAVISQKPSRDICQRGTSLTIQCQVDSQVTMMFWYRQQPGQSLTLIATANQGSEATYESGFVIDKFPISRPNLTFSTLTVSNMSPEDSSIYLCSVGQGTQPQHFGDGTRLSIL.

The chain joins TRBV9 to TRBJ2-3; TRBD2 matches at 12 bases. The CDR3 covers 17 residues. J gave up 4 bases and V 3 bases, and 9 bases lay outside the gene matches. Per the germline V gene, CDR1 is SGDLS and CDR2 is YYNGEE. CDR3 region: CASSAPPSGGASDTQYF. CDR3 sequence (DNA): TGTGCCAGCAGCGCCCCCCCTAGCGGGGGGGCATCAGATACGCAGTATTTT.

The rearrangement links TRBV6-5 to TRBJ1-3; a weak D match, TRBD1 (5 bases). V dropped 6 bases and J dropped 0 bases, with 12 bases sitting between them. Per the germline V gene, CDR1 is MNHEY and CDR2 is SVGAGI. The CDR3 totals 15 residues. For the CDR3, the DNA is TGTGCCAGCAGGGGGCAGGCCATCTCTGGAAACACCATATATTTT. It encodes CASRGQAISGNTIYF.

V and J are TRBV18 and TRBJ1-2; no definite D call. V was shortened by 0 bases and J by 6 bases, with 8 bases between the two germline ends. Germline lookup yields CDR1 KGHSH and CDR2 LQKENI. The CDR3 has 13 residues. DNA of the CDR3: TGTGCCAGCTCACCACCGAACGGGGATGGCTACACCTTC. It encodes CASSPPNGDGYTF.

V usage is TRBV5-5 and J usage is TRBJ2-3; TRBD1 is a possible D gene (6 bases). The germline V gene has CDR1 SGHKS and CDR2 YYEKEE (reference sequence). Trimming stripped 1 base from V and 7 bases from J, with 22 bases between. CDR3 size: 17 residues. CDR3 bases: TGTGCCAGCAGCTTGTTAAGGACCCAGGGGCGAGGGAATACGCAGTATTTT. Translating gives CASSLLRTQGRGNTQYF.

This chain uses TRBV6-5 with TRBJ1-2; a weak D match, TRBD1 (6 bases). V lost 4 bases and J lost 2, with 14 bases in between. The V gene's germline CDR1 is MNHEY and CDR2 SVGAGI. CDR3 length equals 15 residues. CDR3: CASSSETGNNYGYTF. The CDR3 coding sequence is TGTGCCAGCAGTTCCGAGACAGGCAACAACTATGGCTACACCTTC.

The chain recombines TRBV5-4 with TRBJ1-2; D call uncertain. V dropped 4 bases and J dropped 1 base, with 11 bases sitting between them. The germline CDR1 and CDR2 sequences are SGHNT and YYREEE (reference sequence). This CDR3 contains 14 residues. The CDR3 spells CASSPQPLNYGYTF. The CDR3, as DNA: TGTGCCAGCAGCCCACAGCCACTTAACTATGGCTACACCTTC.

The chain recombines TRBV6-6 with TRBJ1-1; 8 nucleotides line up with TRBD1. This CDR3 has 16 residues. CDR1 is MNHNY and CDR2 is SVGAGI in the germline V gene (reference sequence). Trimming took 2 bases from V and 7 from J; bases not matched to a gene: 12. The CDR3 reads CASSYPLGQGAFEAFF. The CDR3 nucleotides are TGTGCCAGCAGTTACCCTTTAGGGCAGGGGGCTTTTGAAGCTTTCTTT.

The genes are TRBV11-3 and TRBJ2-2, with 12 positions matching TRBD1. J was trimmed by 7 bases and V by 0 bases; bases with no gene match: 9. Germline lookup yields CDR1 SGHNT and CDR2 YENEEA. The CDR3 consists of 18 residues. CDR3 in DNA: TGTGCCAGCAGCTTAGACGCCGGGACAGGGGGCGCGATCGGGGAGCTGTTTTTT. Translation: CASSLDAGTGGAIGELFF.